This T cell receptor beta chain was obtained from a study of cytomegalovirus exposure and HLA in healthy donors. Study observations and caveats: Donors belonging to an Asian-associated ancestry cluster reportedly showed fewer N-insertions in productive TCRs than the roughly 670-donor mean, according to what a later analysis found. Later analysis associated a missense DCLRE1C variant with TCR beta V- and J-gene trimming.

Primers for the PCR totalled 60 Vbeta and 13 Jbeta. Measured with immunoSEQ multiplex PCR; TCRdb has only the in-frame clones, and not every one. The sample consists of 95,000 to 150,000 clones, 77% of them appearing once. As to this clone: Its antigen is still unknown.

Germline CDR1 WNHNN, CDR2 SYGVQD (reference sequence). The V gene end was trimmed by 0 bases and the J gene end by 5 bases; junction bases not matched to a gene: 4. This CDR3 is 15 amino acids long. Whether this donor was CMV seropositive was not recorded. Specimen: PBMCs. The chain combines TRBV10-1 with TRBJ2-5; 9 nucleotides agree with TRBD2. The receptor was derived from a human donor in good health. CDR3 amino acids: CASSESRLAGETQYF. The CDR3, as DNA: TGCGCCAGCAGTGAGTCAAGGCTAGCGGGGGAGACCCAGTACTTC.